These 20 T cell receptor beta chains were all obtained from the same sample, sequenced in a study of Ad26.COV2.S vaccination and SARS-CoV-2 variants. Treatment denoted: about 20 received Ad26.COV2.S at low or high dose, single or two shots; roughly five received placebo; per-sample allocation not given. Samples analyzed were those drawn on day 63 after the first vaccine or placebo injection. The table came from immunoSEQ multiplex PCR; TCRdb's copy has only in-frame clones and leaves some out. In the table there are about 480,000 clones, 70% to 90% of which are singletons. The specimen comprised peripheral blood, sampled in a trial of Ad26.COV2.S vaccine versus placebo. The receptors stem from a person between 18 and 59 years old who received the Ad26.COV2.S COVID-19 vaccine or a placebo.

The gene calls are TRBV6-5 and TRBJ2-4; TRBD1 might be the D (5 bases). V was pared by 6 bases and J by 0 bases, with 12 bases between. Germline CDR1 reads MNHEY; CDR2 reads SVGAGI. The CDR3 has 15 residues. CDR3 coding DNA: TGTGCCAGCAGAAACACAGGAGTAGCCAAAAACATTCAGTACTTC. This translates into CASRNTGVAKNIQYF.

This chain links TRBV30 with TRBJ1-2; tentative D call: TRBD1 (6 bases). With 3 bases removed from V and 8 bases from J, the gap between germline ends came to 13 bases. Germline CDR1 and CDR2: GTSNPN and SVGIG (reference sequence). This CDR3 is 12 amino acids long. DNA for the CDR3: TGTGCCTGGAGGCGGGACAAGGTCGGCTACACCTTC. This gives the protein CAWRRDKVGYTF.

The chain combines TRBV6-5 with TRBJ1-1; tentatively, D is TRBD1 (5 bases). The CDR3 sequence is 14 residues long. Germline V lookup: CDR1 MNHEY, CDR2 SVGAGI. V lost 4 bases and J lost 3, with 12 bases in between. The CDR3 DNA is TGTGCCAGCAGTTTAAGGGGAAGGGACACTGAAGCTTTCTTT. Amino acid sequence: CASSLRGRDTEAFF.

This chain uses TRBV20-1 with TRBJ2-3; D gene uncertain. CDR3 length equals 11 residues. The germline V gene encodes CDR1 DFQATT and CDR2 SNEGSKA (reference sequence). The CDR3 protein is CSVGSTDTQYF. The CDR3 DNA sequence: TGCAGCGTGGGGAGCACAGATACGCAGTATTTT.

The rearrangement links TRBV28 to TRBJ2-7, with no clear D. The CDR3 loop spans 16 amino acids. Germline loops: CDR1 MDHEN, CDR2 SYDVKM. With 5 bases removed from V and 6 bases from J, the gap between germline ends came to 23 bases. The CDR3 DNA sequence: TGTGCCAGCAGTCCAATCGGCTCTAGTCCTTCACCCGAGCAGTACTTC. Its protein is CASSPIGSSPSPEQYF.

This chain links TRBV9 with TRBJ2-6, with 10 positions matching TRBD1. Germline assignment: CDR1 SGDLS and CDR2 YYNGEE. The V and J ends lost 0 bases and 0 bases, in that order; junction bases with no gene match: 0. This CDR3 region has 17 residues. This CDR3 reads CASSVGTGGSGANVLTF. The CDR3 nucleotides are TGTGCCAGCAGCGTAGGGACAGGGGGCTCTGGGGCCAACGTCCTGACTTTC.

The rearrangement uses TRBV11-1 and TRBJ1-2, with TRBD1 as a possible D gene (6 bases). This CDR3 contains 13 residues. The V end was cut by 4 bases, the J end by 6 bases, with 12 bases between. Germline V gene lookup returns CDR1 SGHAT and CDR2 FQDESV (reference sequence). The CDR3 coding sequence is TGTGCCAGCAGCTCGGGTAGGGGGAATGGCTACACCTTC. Protein: CASSSGRGNGYTF.

The rearrangement joins TRBV30 to TRBJ2-7, with TRBD1 as a possible D gene (6 bases). CDR3 length: 11 amino acids. V gave up 2 bases and J gave up 6 bases, with 8 bases separating them. Germline CDR1 reads GTSNPN; CDR2 reads SVGIG (reference sequence). CDR3 DNA sequence: TGTGCCTGGAGTCAGGGGCGCGAGCAGTACTTC. Translation: CAWSQGREQYF.

This sequence joins TRBV5-1 and TRBJ2-5; 7 bases align to TRBD1. CDR1 SGHRS and CDR2 YFSETQ come from the germline V gene. CDR3 length equals 15 residues. Unmatched junction bases numbered 6, after V lost 4 bases and J lost 0 bases. The CDR3 loop is CASSPTGKYQETQYF. As DNA, the CDR3 is TGCGCCAGCAGCCCGACAGGGAAGTACCAAGAGACCCAGTACTTC.

This clone has just one count. The J gene is TRBJ1-2, the V gene TRBV3-1 (or the pseudogene TRBV3-2); D not resolved. Per the germline V gene, CDR1 is LGHDT and CDR2 is YNNKEL (reference sequence). V gave up 1 base and J gave up 3 bases, with 15 bases separating them. This CDR3 contains 16 residues. The chain's CDR3 is CASSQVREGYDYGYTF. The CDR3 DNA reads as TGTGCCAGCAGCCAAGTACGGGAGGGCTACGACTATGGCTACACCTTC.

This chain joins TRBV18 and TRBJ1-6; 9 nucleotides align to TRBD1. J lost 6 bases, V lost 5 bases, and 2 bases had no gene match. CDR3 length: 14 residues. Germline V lookup: CDR1 KGHSH, CDR2 LQKENI. CDR3 DNA sequence: TGTGCCAGCTCAGCGGACAGGGGTAATTCACCCCTCCACTTT. Translating it yields CASSADRGNSPLHF. The variable domain in full, completed from reference TRBV18 and TRBJ1-6, reads NAGVMQNPRHLVRRRGQEARLRCSPMKGHSHVYWYRQLPEEGLKFMVYLQKENIIDESGMPKERFSAEFPKEGPSILRIQQVVRGDSAAYFCASSADRGNSPLHFGNGTRLTVT.

The J gene is TRBJ2-1, the V gene TRBV5-1; D gene uncertain. CDR1 is SGHRS and CDR2 is YFSETQ in the germline V gene. The CDR3 runs 12 residues. Trimming removed 0 bases from V and 5 bases from J, with 3 bases in between. Written as DNA, the CDR3 is TGCGCCAGCAGCTTGGTCGACAATGAGCAGTTCTTC. The encoded protein is CASSLVDNEQFF.

The rearrangement uses TRBV9 and TRBJ2-3, with TRBD2 matching over 14 bases. Germline loops: CDR1 SGDLS, CDR2 YYNGEE. The CDR3 extends over 19 amino acids. The V and J ends lost 4 bases and 1 base, in that order; junction bases with no gene match: 11. In nucleotides, the CDR3 is TGTGCCAGCAGCCCCCGACTAGCGGGAGGGCCGGGGGGCACAGATACGCAGTATTTT. Its translation is CASSPRLAGGPGGTDTQYF.

The J gene is TRBJ1-2, the V gene TRBV19; 7 nucleotides match TRBD1. Germline CDR1 and CDR2: LNHDA and SQIVND (reference sequence). The CDR3 spans 13 residues. The V gene end was trimmed by 7 bases and the J gene end by 4 bases; junction bases not matched to a gene: 6. CDR3 region: CASTRGGLYGYTF. The CDR3 nucleotides read TGTGCCAGTACCAGAGGGGGCCTCTATGGCTACACCTTC.

This clone was recorded only once. The V gene is TRBV28, the J gene TRBJ2-3; possibly TRBD2 for D (6 bases). Trimming removed 8 bases at V and 1 base at J, with 16 bases between. The CDR3 contains 15 residues. Germline V CDR1 and CDR2: MDHEN, SYDVKM. The CDR3 is CASAAGRPRTDTQYF. DNA of the CDR3: TGTGCCAGCGCGGCGGGACGGCCCCGCACAGATACGCAGTATTTT.

This sequence joins TRBV4-3 and TRBJ1-2; the match to TRBD1 covers 9 bases. V trimming: 0 bases; J trimming: 3 bases; junction bases outside the gene matches: 11. Germline assignment: CDR1 LGHNA and CDR2 YSLEER. The CDR3 consists of 18 residues. In DNA, the CDR3 is TGCGCCAGCAGCCAAGATTTAAGTGGCGGGACAGGGTACTATGGCTACACCTTC. This encodes CASSQDLSGGTGYYGYTF.

This clone was counted at least ten times. The rearrangement links TRBV15 to TRBJ1-5, with unresolved D. V was shortened by 7 bases and J by 6 bases, with 19 bases between the two germline ends. The CDR3 spans 15 residues. Germline V CDR1 and CDR2: LNHNV, YYDKDF (reference sequence). In DNA form, the CDR3 reads TGTGCCACCACCCTGGACCTAACCCCAAGTCAGCCCCAGCATTTT. Translated, it gives CATTLDLTPSQPQHF.

The chain links TRBV7-2 to TRBJ1-5; D not resolved. There are 13 residues in the CDR3. The V gene's germline CDR1 is SGHTA and CDR2 FQGNSA. Deletions cut 5 bases from V and 2 bases from J, with 7 bases between. CDR3 loop: CASSQRGNQPQHF. CDR3 bases: TGTGCCAGCAGCCAACGGGGCAATCAGCCCCAGCATTTT. The whole variable domain, remainder taken from reference TRBV7-2 and TRBJ1-5, is GAGVSQSPSNKVTEKGKDVELRCDPISGHTALYWYRQSLGQGLEFLIYFQGNSAPDKSGLPSDRFSAERTGGSVSTLTIQRTQQEDSAVYLCASSQRGNQPQHFGDGTRLSIL.

The V and J genes are TRBV9 and TRBJ2-7; 12 bases align to TRBD2. This CDR3 spans 14 amino acids. Germline-derived CDR1 and CDR2 are SGDLS and YYNGEE. V shed 7 bases, J shed 2 bases, and the junction held 4 bases outside the gene matches. CDR3 in DNA: TGTGCCAGCTCCAGGACTAGCGGGACCTACGAGCAGTACTTC. This codes for CASSRTSGTYEQYF.

The V and J genes are TRBV30 and TRBJ2-5; 7 nucleotides align to TRBD1. CDR1 is GTSNPN, CDR2 SVGIG, per germline (reference sequence). The V and J ends lost 5 bases and 2 bases, in that order; junction bases with no gene match: 11. This CDR3 contains 15 residues. Here the CDR3 DNA reads TGTGCCTGGCTAAGGGGACAGCGGACTCAAGAGACCCAGTACTTC. Translated, it gives CAWLRGQRTQETQYF.